These T cell receptor beta chains were read from a single sample in a study of blood T cell repertoires in COVID-19. The data were produced by immunoSEQ multiplex PCR, yet TCRdb's version contains in-frame clones alone and is incomplete. This sample has a few hundred thousand clones, with roughly 86% found just once. Sequencing was performed on peripheral blood. These receptors were taken from a human donor in a cohort sampled during active COVID-19. Both conserved end residues are part of each CDR3. D genes are given only for firm matches. Only some rows state a clone size, as once, few, many or a class for expanded clones.

J: TRBJ2-1
size: NA
length: 19
V: TRBV3-1/TRBV3-2
D: NA
DNA: TGTGCCAGCAGCCAAGTCAAGGCGGAGGCAGGGAGGTCGGACAATGAGCAGTTCTTC
CDR3: CASSQVKAEAGRSDNEQFF

J: TRBJ2-3
size: NA
length: 15
V: TRBV2
D: TRBD2
DNA: TGTGCCAGCGAGGGACTAGCGGGAAGCACAGATACGCAGTATTTT
CDR3: CASEGLAGSTDTQYF

J: TRBJ1-5
size: NA
length: 16
V: TRBV27
D: NA
DNA: TGTGCCAGCAGGAGCTTAGTGGGAGATAGCAATCAGCCCCAGCATTTT
CDR3: CASRSLVGDSNQPQHF

J: TRBJ2-5
size: NA
length: 13
V: TRBV7-2
D: NA
DNA: TGTGCCACCCTGAGAAGTGACCAAGAGACCCAGTACTTC
CDR3: CATLRSDQETQYF

J: TRBJ2-3
size: NA
length: 14
V: TRBV7-3
D: TRBD2
DNA: TGTGCCAGCAGCCCGCGGGGGGGCTTAGATACGCAGTATTTT
CDR3: CASSPRGGLDTQYF

J: TRBJ1-3
size: NA
length: 15
V: TRBV5-7
D: NA
DNA: TGTGCCAGCAGCCGTAGCCCATTCTCTGGAAACACCATATATTTT
CDR3: CASSRSPFSGNTIYF

J: TRBJ2-1
size: NA
length: 16
V: TRBV24-1
D: NA
DNA: TGTGCCACCAGTGATTTTGCTAGCCCCATGTACAATGAGCAGTTCTTC
CDR3: CATSDFASPMYNEQFF

J: TRBJ2-4
size: NA
length: 13
V: TRBV2
D: NA
DNA: TGTGCCAGCAGTGATCGGCAGGGTTTTCCTCAGTACTTC
CDR3: CASSDRQGFPQYF

J: TRBJ2-1
size: once
length: 13
V: TRBV28
D: NA
DNA: TGTGCCAGCATCCAGTGGGCCGGCAGTGAGCAGTTCTTC
CDR3: CASIQWAGSEQFF

J: TRBJ1-1
size: NA
length: 14
V: TRBV30
D: TRBD1
DNA: TGTGCCTGGAGGGGAGACAGGGGGTACACTGAAGCTTTCTTT
CDR3: CAWRGDRGYTEAFF

J: TRBJ1-2
size: NA
length: 18
V: TRBV27
D: TRBD1
DNA: TGTGCCAGCAGCCGAGGGGGCGCAGGTGATCGTGATAACTATGGCTACACCTTC
CDR3: CASSRGGAGDRDNYGYTF

J: TRBJ2-1
size: NA
length: 13
V: TRBV29-1
D: NA
DNA: TGCAGCGTTTTGGGAGTTCGATACAATGAGCAGTTCTTC
CDR3: CSVLGVRYNEQFF

J: TRBJ1-2
size: NA
length: 15
V: TRBV6-5
D: NA
DNA: TGTGCCAGCAGGCCCTCAGGGGCGGTAGGAGATGGCTACACCTTC
CDR3: CASRPSGAVGDGYTF

J: TRBJ2-7
size: NA
length: 14
V: TRBV14
D: NA
DNA: TGTGCCAGCAGCGCTGGACTCCCCCGCCACGAGCAGTACTTC
CDR3: CASSAGLPRHEQYF

J: TRBJ1-5
size: few
length: 16
V: TRBV4-1
D: NA
DNA: TGCGCCAGCAGCCAAGGGAGTCGGAATAGCAATCAGCCCCAGCATTTT
CDR3: CASSQGSRNSNQPQHF

J: TRBJ1-5
size: few
length: 15
V: TRBV28
D: TRBD1
DNA: TGTGCCAGCAGTTTGCAGGGGGAGGTCAATCAGCCCCAGCATTTT
CDR3: CASSLQGEVNQPQHF

J: TRBJ2-5
size: NA
length: 18
V: TRBV19
D: TRBD1
DNA: TGTGCCAGTAGTATAGATGGTTTGGGACAGGACCCCCAAGAGACCCAGTACTTC
CDR3: CASSIDGLGQDPQETQYF

J: TRBJ2-7
size: NA
length: 15
V: TRBV28
D: NA
DNA: TGTGCCAGCAGTCCCTCGGCCGGGATTTCCTACGAGCAGTACTTC
CDR3: CASSPSAGISYEQYF

J: TRBJ2-2
size: NA
length: 13
V: TRBV30
D: NA
DNA: TGTGCCTGGAGCTCAGGGGACACCGGGGAGCTGTTTTTT
CDR3: CAWSSGDTGELFF

J: TRBJ2-1
size: NA
length: 14
V: TRBV30
D: TRBD2
DNA: TGTGCCTGGAGTCCGGGACTAGCGAATAATGAGCAGTTCTTC
CDR3: CAWSPGLANNEQFF

J: TRBJ1-2
size: NA
length: 13
V: TRBV5-1
D: TRBD1
DNA: TGCGCCAGCAGCCCAGGGACAGGGTTAGCCTACACCTTC
CDR3: CASSPGTGLAYTF

J: TRBJ2-2
size: NA
length: 15
V: TRBV11-3
D: NA
DNA: TGTGCCAGCAGCTTAGAGGGGGGGAACACCGGGGAGCTGTTTTTT
CDR3: CASSLEGGNTGELFF

J: TRBJ2-5
size: NA
length: 15
V: TRBV28
D: NA
DNA: TGTGCCAGCAGTTTCGATGGACTTTCCGGAGAGACCCAGTACTTC
CDR3: CASSFDGLSGETQYF

J: TRBJ1-1
size: NA
length: 13
V: TRBV9
D: NA
DNA: TGTGCCAGCGGTTCGAACGGGAACACTGAAGCTTTCTTT
CDR3: CASGSNGNTEAFF

J: TRBJ2-1
size: once
length: 15
V: TRBV9
D: NA
DNA: TGTGCCAGCAGCGTAGGAGGGTTGGTACACAATGAGCAGTTCTTC
CDR3: CASSVGGLVHNEQFF

J: TRBJ2-7
size: NA
length: 16
V: TRBV9
D: NA
DNA: TGTGCCAGCAGCGTAGGGGCCGAGCCGTTCTCCTACGAGCAGTACTTC
CDR3: CASSVGAEPFSYEQYF

J: TRBJ1-2
size: NA
length: 17
V: TRBV11-2
D: NA
DNA: TGTGCCAGCAGCCTAAGCCCCACACAGCAGGGTCCCTATGGCTACACCTTC
CDR3: CASSLSPTQQGPYGYTF

J: TRBJ2-1
size: NA
length: 16
V: TRBV24-1
D: TRBD1
DNA: TGTGCCACCAGTGATTCGAGCAGGGGGCTAGGAGATGAGCAGTTCTTC
CDR3: CATSDSSRGLGDEQFF

J: TRBJ2-5
size: once
length: 14
V: TRBV7-8
D: TRBD1
DNA: TGTGCCAGCAGCAAGGACAGGGCCCAAGAGACCCAGTACTTC
CDR3: CASSKDRAQETQYF

J: TRBJ2-2
size: few
length: 15
V: TRBV28
D: NA
DNA: TGTGCCAGCAGTTTAGGGGACTCGAACACCGGGGAGCTGTTTTTT
CDR3: CASSLGDSNTGELFF

J: TRBJ2-7
size: NA
length: 13
V: TRBV19
D: NA
DNA: TGTGCCAGCGGGACTGCCTTTCCCTACGAGCAGTACTTC
CDR3: CASGTAFPYEQYF

J: TRBJ1-5
size: NA
length: 15
V: TRBV28
D: NA
DNA: TGTGCCAGCAGTTTTGAACAGGAAGGGTATCAGCCCCAGCATTTT
CDR3: CASSFEQEGYQPQHF

J: TRBJ2-7
size: NA
length: 12
V: TRBV27
D: NA
DNA: TGTGCCAGCAGTTCCCCCCGGGACGAGCAGTACTTC
CDR3: CASSSPRDEQYF

J: TRBJ2-5
size: once
length: 15
V: TRBV7-3
D: NA
DNA: TGTGCCAGCAGCTTAACCCCTCCCCCCGGGGGGACCCAGTACTTC
CDR3: CASSLTPPPGGTQYF

J: TRBJ2-7
size: NA
length: 15
V: TRBV7-3
D: TRBD2
DNA: TGTGCCAGCAGCTTATTATCGCTAGCGGGAGGGGGGCAGTACTTC
CDR3: CASSLLSLAGGGQYF

J: TRBJ1-1
size: NA
length: 16
V: TRBV4-1
D: TRBD1
DNA: TGCGCCAGCAGCCACCCCGGGACAGGAATAAACCGTGAAGCTTTCTTT
CDR3: CASSHPGTGINREAFF

J: TRBJ1-2
size: NA
length: 15
V: TRBV28
D: TRBD1
DNA: TGTGCCAGCAGTTTAACAGGGGGCGTATCCTATGGCTACACCTTC
CDR3: CASSLTGGVSYGYTF

J: TRBJ1-6
size: NA
length: 15
V: TRBV5-4
D: TRBD1
DNA: TGTGCCAGCAGCGACGTTCGGACAGGGAATTCACCCCTCCACTTT
CDR3: CASSDVRTGNSPLHF

J: TRBJ2-5
size: NA
length: 11
V: TRBV30
D: NA
DNA: TGTGCCTGGAGGCTAGCAGAGACCCAGTACTTC
CDR3: CAWRLAETQYF

J: TRBJ2-7
size: NA
length: 13
V: TRBV5-1
D: NA
DNA: TGCGCCAGCAGCTTGGGGCAGGCTGACGAGCAGTACTTC
CDR3: CASSLGQADEQYF

J: TRBJ1-4
size: once
length: 15
V: TRBV3-1/TRBV3-2
D: NA
DNA: TGTGCCAGCAGCCCTCCGGGACACAGTAATGAAAAACTGTTTTTT
CDR3: CASSPPGHSNEKLFF

J: TRBJ2-1
size: NA
length: 15
V: TRBV5-1
D: TRBD2
DNA: TGCGCCAGCCACGGCGGGCTAGCGGGGATCAATGAGCAGTTCTTC
CDR3: CASHGGLAGINEQFF

J: TRBJ1-1
size: NA
length: 18
V: TRBV24-1
D: TRBD1
DNA: TGTGCCACCAGTGATTTGCTAAAACAGGGGGCAATGAACACTGAAGCTTTCTTT
CDR3: CATSDLLKQGAMNTEAFF

J: TRBJ1-5
size: NA
length: 13
V: TRBV30
D: TRBD1
DNA: TGTGCCTGGAGCCGACAGGGAAATCAGCCCCAGCATTTT
CDR3: CAWSRQGNQPQHF

J: TRBJ2-5
size: NA
length: 17
V: TRBV13
D: TRBD1
DNA: TGTGCCAGCAGCTTAGTCTATCCGACAGGGATCCAAGAGACCCAGTACTTC
CDR3: CASSLVYPTGIQETQYF

J: TRBJ1-3
size: NA
length: 19
V: TRBV4-2
D: NA
DNA: TGTGCCAGCAGCCAAGTCCTCCCGACCATAACAGGGTCTGGAAACACCATATATTTT
CDR3: CASSQVLPTITGSGNTIYF

J: TRBJ2-5
size: NA
length: 16
V: TRBV4-1
D: NA
DNA: TGCGCCAGCAGCCAAATGGAGGACGGGAGACAAGAGACCCAGTACTTC
CDR3: CASSQMEDGRQETQYF

J: TRBJ1-1
size: NA
length: 15
V: TRBV30
D: NA
DNA: TGTGCCTGGAGTGCCCCCGACAGACTGAACACTGAAGCTTTCTTT
CDR3: CAWSAPDRLNTEAFF

J: TRBJ1-2
size: NA
length: 14
V: TRBV5-5
D: NA
DNA: TGTGCCAGCAGCCTTGGCAGTACTAACTATGGCTACACCTTC
CDR3: CASSLGSTNYGYTF

J: TRBJ2-7
size: NA
length: 14
V: TRBV14
D: NA
DNA: TGTGCCAGCAGCCAACTCCTCGCTTCGGGCGAGCAGTACTTC
CDR3: CASSQLLASGEQYF

J: TRBJ1-2
size: NA
length: 16
V: TRBV2
D: NA
DNA: TGTGCCAGCAGCCAAGGGGGTGACAGTGCCGCCTATGGCTACACCTTC
CDR3: CASSQGGDSAAYGYTF

J: TRBJ1-2
size: NA
length: 14
V: TRBV6-5
D: TRBD1
DNA: TGTGCCATCGACAAGACAGGGGCCAACTATGGCTACACCTTC
CDR3: CAIDKTGANYGYTF

J: TRBJ1-1
size: NA
length: 12
V: TRBV6-6
D: NA
DNA: TGTGCCAGCAGCTACGGAGATGAAGAAGCTTTCTTT
CDR3: CASSYGDEEAFF

J: TRBJ2-2
size: NA
length: 15
V: TRBV27
D: NA
DNA: TGTGCCAGCAGTTTTTCTACTCTACCCTCCGGGGAGCTGTTTTTT
CDR3: CASSFSTLPSGELFF

J: TRBJ2-7
size: NA
length: 14
V: TRBV2
D: NA
DNA: TGTGCCAGCAGTGGCCGACACAGCTCCTACGAGCAGTACTTC
CDR3: CASSGRHSSYEQYF

J: TRBJ1-2
size: NA
length: 13
V: TRBV3-1/TRBV3-2
D: TRBD1
DNA: TGTGCCAGCAGCAGGGGGCAGGAATATGGCTACACCTTC
CDR3: CASSRGQEYGYTF

J: TRBJ2-5
size: NA
length: 15
V: TRBV9
D: TRBD1
DNA: TGTGCCAGCAGCGTAGGTGACAGGGCGGGTGAGACCCAGTACTTC
CDR3: CASSVGDRAGETQYF

J: TRBJ2-7
size: NA
length: 16
V: TRBV4-1
D: TRBD1
DNA: TGCGCCAGCAGCCACACTTGGACAGGGGGGGGCTACGAGCAGTACTTC
CDR3: CASSHTWTGGGYEQYF

J: TRBJ1-3
size: NA
length: 14
V: TRBV28
D: NA
DNA: TGTGCCAGCAGTTTACTCGGGGCTGGAAACACCATATATTTT
CDR3: CASSLLGAGNTIYF

J: TRBJ1-1
size: NA
length: 17
V: TRBV2
D: TRBD1
DNA: TGTGCCAGCAGTGAAGCCCTGACAGGGAGGCTAGGAACTGAAGCTTTCTTT
CDR3: CASSEALTGRLGTEAFF